Presented here are 23 T cell receptor beta chains from one specimen sequenced in a study of siplizumab effects on memory and regulatory T cells. Sequencing used immunoSEQ multiplex PCR; TCRdb keeps in-frame clones, though not all of them. Of 90,000 to 110,000 clones listed, more than 85% are singletons. Source material: CD4+ T cells sorted from blood. These receptors all come from a human donor in good health.

This sequence joins TRBV6-1 and TRBJ1-1, with D perhaps matching TRBD1 (5 bases). CDR3 size: 13 residues. Germline V CDR1 and CDR2: MNHNS, SASEGT. The V end was cut by 7 bases, the J end by 7 bases, with 16 bases between. The DNA of the CDR3 is TGTGCCAGCAACTCCCTCGGGGCGCTTGAAGCTTTCTTT. Translated: CASNSLGALEAFF.

The rearrangement joins TRBV27 to TRBJ2-2; a possible D gene is TRBD1 (5 bases). V was shortened by 2 bases and J by 8 bases, with 12 bases between the two germline ends. Looked up from germline, CDR1 is MNHEY and CDR2 is SMNVEV (reference sequence). This CDR3 comprises 14 residues. CDR3 residues: CASSLGAVGGELFF. The CDR3 DNA follows: TGTGCCAGCAGTTTAGGGGCGGTGGGAGGGGAGCTGTTTTTT.

This chain connects TRBV29-1 to TRBJ2-2; 7 bases fit TRBD2. This CDR3 spans 14 amino acids. The trim removed 7 bases at V and 2 bases at J, leaving 7 bases unmatched. Per germline, CDR1 SQVTM and CDR2 ANQGSEA. CDR3 coding DNA: TGCAGCGGAGGGCGGGGGTTTAACACCGGGGAGCTGTTTTTT. Protein product: CSGGRGFNTGELFF.

V gene TRBV2 combines with J gene TRBJ2-3; D not certain. Germline values: CDR1 SNHLY, CDR2 FYNNEI. Trimming shortened V by 5 bases and J by 7 bases, and 4 bases separated the two germline ends. The CDR3 loop spans 10 amino acids. The CDR3 nucleotides read TGTGCCAGCAGTATATATACGCAGTATTTT. It is translated as CASSIYTQYF.

The rearrangement links TRBV9 to TRBJ1-5; D not certain. Germline CDR1 SGDLS, CDR2 YYNGEE. The CDR3 is 11 residues long. Here the CDR3 reads CGRPSRQPQHF. The CDR3 DNA follows: TGTGGCCGGCCCAGCCGCCAGCCCCAGCATTTT.

The chain couples TRBV19 to TRBJ1-6; TRBD1 matches 10 bases. Germline V gene lookup returns CDR1 LNHDA and CDR2 SQIVND (reference sequence). This CDR3 has 14 amino acids. Trimming at V came to 6 bases and at J to 9 bases, leaving 5 bases not matched to a gene. The CDR3 loop is CASRQTGGPSPLHF. The CDR3 nucleotides read TGTGCCAGTAGACAGACAGGGGGCCCTTCACCCCTCCACTTT.

The chain recombines TRBV5-4 with TRBJ1-1; TRBD1 matches at 8 bases. This CDR3 spans 13 amino acids. Germline loops: CDR1 SGHNT, CDR2 YYREEE (reference sequence). Germline trimming cut 0 bases from V and 10 bases from J; bases unmatched to any gene: 5. The CDR3, as DNA: TGTGCCAGCAGCTTGGACAGGGGGGATTTAGCTTTCTTT. As protein: CASSLDRGDLAFF.

This chain uses TRBV12-5 with TRBJ1-1; weak D call: TRBD1 (5 bases). The CDR3 contains 14 residues. In germline, CDR1 is LGHNT, CDR2 FRNRAP. Trimming left V 0 bases short and J 1 base short, with 6 bases between. The CDR3: CASGLVGGNTEAFF. The CDR3 bases are TGTGCTAGTGGTTTGGTCGGGGGGAACACTGAAGCTTTCTTT.

The CDR3 bases are TGTGCCAGCAGCTTTGACAGAGATGGCTACACCTTC. Its translation is CASSFDRDGYTF. The chain has TRBV7-9 and TRBJ1-2; possibly TRBD1 for D (5 bases). Deletions cut 3 bases from V and 6 bases from J, with 8 bases between. This CDR3 comprises 12 residues. Looked up from germline, CDR1 is SEHNR and CDR2 is FQNEAQ (reference sequence). Complete variable domain (other parts from reference TRBV7-9 and TRBJ1-2): DTGVSQNPRHKITKRGQNVTFRCDPISEHNRLYWYRQTLGQGPEFLTYFQNEAQLEKSRLLSDRFSAERPKGSFSTLEIQRTEQGDSAMYLCASSFDRDGYTFGSGTRLTVV.

This clone was detected only once. This chain connects TRBV2 to TRBJ2-1; D is uncertain. CDR3 length: 14 residues. V was cut by 5 bases and J by 7 bases, with 15 bases left in between. Germline values: CDR1 SNHLY, CDR2 FYNNEI. The CDR3 here is CASSPQTQGNEQFF. The CDR3 DNA reads as TGTGCCAGCAGTCCCCAGACCCAAGGGAATGAGCAGTTCTTC.

On this clone: Compared with germline, one end of the junction differs, possibly owing to a read error. This chain joins TRBV6-5 and TRBJ1-2; D gene ambiguous. Germline V gene sequence: CDR1 MNHEY, CDR2 SVGAGI. The CDR3 is 14 amino acids. This chain's CDR3 is CASSDSPRIYGYTF. The DNA of the CDR3 is TGTGCCAGCAGTGACTCCCCAAGGATCTATGGCTACACCTTC.

V usage is TRBV6-5 and J usage is TRBJ2-2; TRBD2 aligns across 10 bases. The length of the CDR3 is 13 residues. Germline trimming cut 11 bases from V and 5 bases from J; bases unmatched to any gene: 5. Germline V gene sequence: CDR1 MNHEY, CDR2 SVGAGI. CDR3 nucleotides: TGTGCCGTACTACTAGCGGGGACCGGGGAGCTGTTTTTT. This translates into CAVLLAGTGELFF.

The chain employs TRBV4-3 and TRBJ1-3; D ambiguous. This CDR3 spans 13 amino acids. CDR1 and CDR2 from the germline V gene are LGHNA and YSLEER. V lost 0 bases to trimming and J lost 2 bases, with 2 bases between them. The chain's CDR3 is CASSQEPGNTIYF. The CDR3 DNA follows: TGCGCCAGCAGCCAAGAGCCTGGAAACACCATATATTTT.

The CDR3 loop reads CASRYLTGRGYTEAFF. The CDR3 coding sequence is TGTGCCAGTAGATACTTGACAGGTCGAGGTTACACTGAAGCTTTCTTT. This chain connects TRBV19 to TRBJ1-1; tentatively, D is TRBD1 (6 bases). Looked up from germline, CDR1 is LNHDA and CDR2 is SQIVND (reference sequence). V shed 6 bases and J shed 3 bases, with 20 bases lying between them. This CDR3 is 16 amino acids long.

This chain uses TRBV10-2 with TRBJ1-2, with a possible D match to TRBD1 (5 bases). The germline V and J ends were trimmed by 4 bases and 0 bases, with 21 bases remaining between them. Germline lookup yields CDR1 WSHSY and CDR2 SAAADI. The CDR3 totals 18 residues. In DNA, the CDR3 is TGCGCCAGCAGTGCCCTGGCAGGGCCCGTTACCTCTAACTATGGCTACACCTTC. Translating it yields CASSALAGPVTSNYGYTF.

The chain carries TRBV4-1 and TRBJ2-5; no clear D. This CDR3 region has 14 residues. V lost 4 bases and J 5 bases, leaving 14 bases between the germline ends. The germline V gene has CDR1 MGHRA and CDR2 YSYEKL. In DNA, the CDR3 is TGCGCCAGCAGCCCACGGCTGGGGATCGAGACCCAGTACTTC. Translated: CASSPRLGIETQYF.

The V and J genes are TRBV7-9 and TRBJ1-5; a weak D match, TRBD1 (6 bases). V was clipped by 1 base and J by 1 base, with 8 bases between them. Looked up from germline, CDR1 is SEHNR and CDR2 is FQNEAQ (reference sequence). The CDR3 contains 15 residues. The CDR3 here is CASSLEGGSNQPQHF. DNA of the CDR3: TGTGCCAGCAGCTTAGAAGGGGGGAGCAATCAGCCCCAGCATTTT.

This chain connects TRBV2 to TRBJ1-5; tentative D call: TRBD1 (6 bases). Germline V lookup: CDR1 SNHLY, CDR2 FYNNEI. The CDR3 is 14 residues long. V dropped 2 bases and J dropped 7 bases, with 12 bases sitting between them. The CDR3 DNA is TGTGCCAGCAGTGAACTGACAGGTGACCAGCCCCAGCATTTT. This translates into CASSELTGDQPQHF. Full variable domain (rest looked up from reference TRBV2 and TRBJ1-5): EPEVTQTPSHQVTQMGQEVILRCVPISNHLYFYWYRQILGQKVEFLVSFYNNEISEKSEIFDDQFSVERPDGSNFTLKIRSTKLEDSAMYFCASSELTGDQPQHFGDGTRLSIL.

V usage is TRBV30 and J usage is TRBJ1-2, with 7 nucleotides matching TRBD1. CDR3 length: 13 residues. CDR1 is GTSNPN and CDR2 is SVGIG in the germline V gene (reference sequence). Trimming cost V 0 bases and J 8 bases; bases outside gene matches: 6. The CDR3 sequence is CAWSVGRGLGYTF. The CDR3 DNA is TGTGCCTGGAGTGTCGGCAGGGGGTTAGGCTACACCTTC.

The chain has TRBV10-3 and TRBJ2-7; D is uncertain. V was shortened by 8 bases and J by 6 bases, with 8 bases between the two germline ends. The CDR3 is 10 amino acids. Germline V gene sequence: CDR1 ENHRY, CDR2 SYGVKD. The CDR3 DNA follows: TGTGCCATCGCGAGTTCCGAGCAGTACTTC. It yields the protein CAIASSEQYF.

The J gene is TRBJ1-1, the V gene TRBV7-2, with D tentatively TRBD1 (5 bases). Trimming left V 5 bases short and J 4 bases short, with 11 bases between. Per germline, CDR1 SGHTA and CDR2 FQGNSA. The CDR3 is made up of 13 amino acids. CDR3 region: CASSGQGGTEAFF. The CDR3 DNA sequence: TGTGCCAGCAGCGGGCAGGGAGGCACTGAAGCTTTCTTT.

This clone was recorded only once. The chain joins TRBV2 to TRBJ1-1; possibly TRBD1 for D (5 bases). Trimming left V 2 bases short and J 4 bases short, with 14 bases between. The CDR3 is 15 residues long. Germline CDR1 SNHLY, CDR2 FYNNEI. The CDR3 nucleotides read TGTGCCAGCAGTGAAAGAACAGGACGGATCACTGAAGCTTTCTTT. This gives the protein CASSERTGRITEAFF.

The rearrangement joins TRBV25-1 to TRBJ2-7, with D possibly matching TRBD2 (5 bases). In germline, CDR1 is MGHDK, CDR2 SYGVNS. V dropped 1 base and J dropped 2 bases, with 15 bases sitting between them. The CDR3 has 16 residues. The CDR3 loop reads CASSELQWPGTYEQYF. CDR3 DNA sequence: TGTGCCAGCAGTGAATTACAGTGGCCGGGAACCTACGAGCAGTACTTC.